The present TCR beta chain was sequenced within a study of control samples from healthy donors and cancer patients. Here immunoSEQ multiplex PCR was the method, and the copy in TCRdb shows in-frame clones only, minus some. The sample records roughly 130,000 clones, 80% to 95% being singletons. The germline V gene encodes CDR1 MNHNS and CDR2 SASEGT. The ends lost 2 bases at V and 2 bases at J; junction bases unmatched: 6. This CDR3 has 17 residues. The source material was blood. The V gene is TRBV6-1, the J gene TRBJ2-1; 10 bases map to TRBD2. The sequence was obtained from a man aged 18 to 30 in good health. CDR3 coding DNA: TGTGCCAGCAGTGAAACTAGCGGGACCCGACCCTACAATGAGCAGTTCTTC. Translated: CASSETSGTRPYNEQFF.